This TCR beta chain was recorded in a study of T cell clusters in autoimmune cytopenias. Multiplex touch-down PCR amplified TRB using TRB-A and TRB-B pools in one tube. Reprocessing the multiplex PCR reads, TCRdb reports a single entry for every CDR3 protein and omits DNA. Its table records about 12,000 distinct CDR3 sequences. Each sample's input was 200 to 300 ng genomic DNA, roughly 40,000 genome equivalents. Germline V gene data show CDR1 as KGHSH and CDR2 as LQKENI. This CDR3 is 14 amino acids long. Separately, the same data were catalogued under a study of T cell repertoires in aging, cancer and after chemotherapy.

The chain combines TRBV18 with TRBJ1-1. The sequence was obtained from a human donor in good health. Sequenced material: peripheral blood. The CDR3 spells CASQSGVSWTEAFF.